Each of the 19 T cell receptor beta chains below was sequenced from the same sample in a study of T cells in Graves' hyperthyroidism and ophthalmopathy. RNA transcripts were the template for amplifying TCR beta CDR3 regions. First-round RT-PCR targeting the TCR CDR3 was performed with the HTBI primer set. TCRdb independently ran MiXCR on the multiplex PCR reads; one entry per CDR3 protein. Of about 350,000 distinct CDR3 sequences listed, approximately 15% are singletons. Source material: blood. The receptors originated from a woman under 40 with Graves' hyperthyroidism.

A few counts support this clonotype. The chain uses TRBV20-1 and TRBJ2-7; D possibly uses TRBD1 or TRBD2 (5 bases each). This CDR3 comprises 13 residues. Trimming took off 2 bases at V and 6 bases at J, with 14 bases between the two ends. The germline V gene encodes CDR1 DFQATT and CDR2 SNEGSKA (reference sequence). The CDR3 here is CSARLQGGREQYF. CDR3 in DNA: TGCAGTGCTAGACTCCAGGGCGGGCGCGAGCAGTACTTC.

In its sample, this clonotype was seen a few times. The rearrangement joins TRBV15 to TRBJ2-7; D may match TRBD1 or TRBD2 (6 bases each). Trimming took 0 bases from V and 1 from J, leaving 13 bases between them. CDR3 length equals 16 residues. Germline V gives CDR1 LNHNV, CDR2 YYDKDF (reference sequence). The CDR3 is CATSRDQGTGSYEQYF. The CDR3, as DNA: TGTGCCACCAGCAGAGATCAGGGGACTGGATCCTACGAGCAGTACTTC.

This clonotype was seen many times. This sequence joins TRBV2 and TRBJ1-2; TRBD1 aligns across 7 bases. V shed 6 bases and J 0 bases; nucleotides not matched to a gene: 4. The CDR3 loop spans 14 amino acids. Germline assignment: CDR1 SNHLY and CDR2 FYNNEI. Written as DNA, the CDR3 is TGTGCCAGCAGAGACAGGGCAGCTAACTATGGCTACACCTTC. Its protein is CASRDRAANYGYTF. The variable domain in full, completed from reference TRBV2 and TRBJ1-2, reads EPEVTQTPSHQVTQMGQEVILRCVPISNHLYFYWYRQILGQKVEFLVSFYNNEISEKSEIFDDQFSVERPDGSNFTLKIRSTKLEDSAMYFCASRDRAANYGYTFGSGTRLTVV.

This clonotype was observed many times. This rearrangement joins TRBV2 to TRBJ2-1; TRBD2 aligns across 8 bases. Germline trimming cut 7 bases from V and 3 bases from J; bases unmatched to any gene: 2. Germline V gene data show CDR1 as SNHLY and CDR2 as FYNNEI. The CDR3 length is 13 residues. CDR3 residues: CASIAGIYNEQFF. DNA for the CDR3: TGTGCCAGCATAGCGGGGATCTACAATGAGCAGTTCTTC. Complete variable domain (other parts from reference TRBV2 and TRBJ2-1): EPEVTQTPSHQVTQMGQEVILRCVPISNHLYFYWYRQILGQKVEFLVSFYNNEISEKSEIFDDQFSVERPDGSNFTLKIRSTKLEDSAMYFCASIAGIYNEQFFGPGTRLTVL.

This sequence joins TRBV19 and TRBJ1-5; TRBD1 matches at 10 bases. V gave up 6 bases and J gave up 7 bases; unmatched junction bases: 6. The CDR3 has 14 amino acids. The germline gives CDR1 LNHDA, CDR2 SQIVND (reference sequence). For the CDR3, the DNA is TGTGCCAGTAGGACAGGGGGCTTTGGGCAGCCCCAGCATTTT. Its protein product is CASRTGGFGQPQHF.

This clonotype was seen more than once but under ten times. V is TRBV29-1 and J is TRBJ1-5; TRBD1 aligns across 7 bases. This CDR3 has 13 residues. CDR1 SQVTM and CDR2 ANQGSEA come from the germline V gene. Trimming removed 5 bases from V and 4 bases from J; junction bases left unmatched: 5. The CDR3 DNA is TGCAGCGTTATGGGACAGCCAAATCAGCCCCAGCATTTT. Translation: CSVMGQPNQPQHF.

In this sample, this clonotype turned up many times. The rearrangement uses TRBV6-5 and TRBJ1-1; D unclear. The CDR3 has 14 residues. Germline values: CDR1 MNHEY, CDR2 SVGAGI. Trimming removed 1 base at V and 1 base at J, with 7 bases between. CDR3 region: CASSYYQQNTEAFF. The DNA of the CDR3 is TGTGCCAGCAGTTACTATCAGCAGAACACTGAAGCTTTCTTT.

This clonotype was detected ten times or more. This chain uses TRBV2 with TRBJ2-1, with D tentatively TRBD1 (5 bases). Trimming shortened V by 6 bases and J by 6 bases, and 9 bases separated the two germline ends. The CDR3 runs 12 residues. Looked up from germline, CDR1 is SNHLY and CDR2 is FYNNEI. The CDR3 loop is CASRVDTNEQFF. The CDR3 DNA sequence: TGTGCCAGCAGGGTGGACACCAATGAGCAGTTCTTC.

This clonotype was counted a few times. The chain uses TRBV14 and TRBJ2-5; TRBD2 matches 8 bases. The germline V gene has CDR1 SGHDN and CDR2 FVKESK. The CDR3 has 16 residues. The ends lost 0 bases at V and 5 bases at J; junction bases unmatched: 8. This CDR3 is CASSQDPLAELETQYF. The CDR3 DNA reads as TGTGCCAGCAGCCAAGACCCACTAGCGGAGCTGGAGACCCAGTACTTC.

The chain has TRBV5-1 and TRBJ2-2; D gene unclear. The CDR3 sequence is 14 residues long. Deletions cut 1 base from V and 7 bases from J, with 11 bases between. Per the germline V gene, CDR1 is SGHRS and CDR2 is YFSETQ. The CDR3: CASSLKWLGGELFF. In DNA, the CDR3 is TGCGCCAGCAGCTTGAAGTGGCTGGGCGGGGAGCTGTTTTTT.

This clonotype showed up just a few times. The rearrangement uses TRBV12-3 or TRBV12-4 and TRBJ2-5; D is undetermined. The CDR3 has 12 amino acids. V lost 6 bases to trimming and J lost 6 bases, with 11 bases between them. The CDR3 coding sequence is TGTGCCAGCAGCCCCGGCGTCCAGACCCAGTACTTC. Protein product: CASSPGVQTQYF.

This clonotype was detected a few times. The CDR3 here is CASSSGRQADTQYF. For the CDR3, the DNA is TGTGCCAGCAGCAGCGGGAGGCAGGCAGATACGCAGTATTTT. The chain employs TRBV4-2 and TRBJ2-3, with 9 bases fitting TRBD2. Germline CDR1 LGHNA, CDR2 YNFKEQ. Germline trimming cut 5 bases from V and 4 bases from J; bases unmatched to any gene: 4. The CDR3 is 14 amino acids.

The rearrangement uses TRBV6-2 or TRBV6-3 and TRBJ2-3; D is unclear. V lost 7 bases to trimming and J lost 6 bases, with 8 bases between them. The CDR3 is 11 residues long. Germline lookup yields CDR1 MNHEY and CDR2 SVGEGT. DNA for the CDR3: TGTGCCAGCACCGAGGTGGATACGCAGTATTTT. Translation: CASTEVDTQYF.

This clonotype appeared many times. J is TRBJ2-7 and V is TRBV11-2; 11 nucleotides line up with TRBD2. This CDR3 has 15 amino acids. Germline V gene sequence: CDR1 SGHAT, CDR2 FQNNGV. With V trimmed by 5 bases and J by 7 bases, 10 bases remained unmatched. The CDR3 DNA is TGTGCCAGCAGCGTCCTAGCGGGAGGCCTTGGGGAGCAGTACTTC. It is translated as CASSVLAGGLGEQYF.

In its sample, this clonotype was seen many times. The chain combines TRBV2 with TRBJ2-1; TRBD2 matches 9 bases. V was pared by 6 bases and J by 13 bases, with 13 bases of the junction left unmatched. Per the germline V gene, CDR1 is SNHLY and CDR2 is FYNNEI. The length of the CDR3 is 14 residues. Written as DNA, the CDR3 is TGTGCCAGCAGGGGTTCTAGCGGGACTATCGAACAGTTCTTC. Its translation is CASRGSSGTIEQFF.

V usage is TRBV15 and J usage is TRBJ2-1, with 16 bases that match TRBD2. J was trimmed by 4 bases and V by 4 bases; bases with no gene match: 10. Germline CDR1 is LNHNV and CDR2 is YYDKDF (reference sequence). The CDR3 has 19 residues. CDR3 sequence (DNA): TGTGCCACCAGCAAAGGCGGGACTAGCGGGAGGGTACAGTACAATGAGCAGTTCTTC. Translated: CATSKGGTSGRVQYNEQFF.

This clonotype was seen a few times. The chain is built from TRBV28 and TRBJ1-1, with D uncertain. This CDR3 comprises 13 residues. The germline V gene has CDR1 MDHEN and CDR2 SYDVKM. Trimming pared 7 bases from V and 1 base from J, leaving 10 bases between. CDR3 region: CASIRKGNTEAFF. CDR3 nucleotides: TGTGCCAGCATAAGGAAGGGGAACACTGAAGCTTTCTTT. The full variable domain, in which reference TRBV28 and TRBJ1-1 provide the parts outside the CDR3, is DVKVTQSSRYLVKRTGEKVFLECVQDMDHENMFWYRQDPGLGLRLIYFSYDVKMKEKGDIPEGYSVSREKKERFSLILESASTNQTSMYLCASIRKGNTEAFFGQGTRLTVV.

This clonotype has at least ten counts. This sequence joins TRBV20-1 and TRBJ2-3; TRBD2 aligns across 10 bases. The CDR3 is made up of 15 amino acids. Germline CDR1 reads DFQATT; CDR2 reads SNEGSKA (reference sequence). The junction had 7 bases not matched to a gene; V was cut back by 3 bases and J by 4 bases. CDR3 in DNA: TGCAGTGCTAGTTCGGCTAGCGGGAGATCAGATACGCAGTATTTT. Protein sequence: CSASSASGRSDTQYF.

The chain has TRBV6-1 and TRBJ2-1; no clear D gene. The V end lost 7 bases, the J end lost 5 bases, and 9 bases lay between the germline ends. The CDR3 is 12 residues long. Looked up from germline, CDR1 is MNHNS and CDR2 is SASEGT. The CDR3 loop reads CASTSYNNEQFF. In DNA form, the CDR3 reads TGTGCCAGCACGTCGTATAACAATGAGCAGTTCTTC.